A selection of T cell receptor beta chains follows, all from one sample in a study of shared clonotypes between healthy human individuals. Produced via immunoSEQ multiplex PCR; TCRdb's table is partial and in-frame only. The sample lists 450,000 to 500,000 clones, over 75% occurring once. Material: PBMCs. These receptors all stem from a middle-aged woman in good health. Some clones in this sample may be carry-over from other donors' samples. Each CDR3 is given with its conserved first and last residue. The order of the fields is V gene, J gene, CDR3 protein.

TRBV7-3	TRBJ2-3	CASSPGNTDTQYF
TRBV18	TRBJ2-1	CASSPVRFYNEQFF
TRBV6-5	TRBJ2-7	CASSYAGGGYEQYF
TRBV30	TRBJ2-2	CACPSGNPGELFF
TRBV11-2	TRBJ1-2	CASSLGGVYGYTF
TRBV7-9	TRBJ2-3	CASSLGSNTDTQYF
TRBV7-2	TRBJ1-2	CASEPGQGPNYGYTF
TRBV5-6	TRBJ1-2	CASSSYRGGYGYTF
TRBV27	TRBJ2-1	CASSPSGRSYNEQFF
TRBV28	TRBJ1-1	CASSLWATDTEAFF
TRBV5-4	TRBJ2-7	CASSLESSGRSEQYF
TRBV6-5	TRBJ1-1	CASSYSGQGMTEAFF
TRBV28	TRBJ2-1	CASNLAGVYNEQFF
TRBV5-1	TRBJ2-5	CASSLNDRGGETQYF
TRBV4-2	TRBJ2-2	CASSQDHRDDGELFF
TRBV18	TRBJ2-5	CASSQQETQYF
TRBV4-2	TRBJ1-2	CASSQDRGGRWGYTF
TRBV6-1	TRBJ2-7	CASTDRATYEQYF
TRBV28	TRBJ2-7	CASSLSASGTYEQYF
TRBV28	TRBJ2-2	CASSFTGELFF
TRBV5-1	TRBJ2-1	CASTGTGGGNEQFF
TRBV29-1	TRBJ2-7	CSVEGNTYEQYF
TRBV30	TRBJ1-6	CARKAQGSYNSPLHF
TRBV30	TRBJ1-5	CAWSVPRLTNQPQHF
TRBV19	TRBJ1-5	CASSIRQGLNQPQHF
TRBV28	TRBJ2-7	CASSPSGLVVYEQYF
TRBV6-5	TRBJ1-3	CASSYRGAGNTIYF
TRBV2	TRBJ2-7	CASSDPGEQYF
TRBV28	TRBJ2-7	CASSFRTGAYEQHF
TRBV25-1	TRBJ2-7	CASREGTEQYF
TRBV2	.	CASSEGARTPYEQYF
TRBV28	TRBJ2-2	CASSFRVDGELFF
TRBV6-1	TRBJ2-7	CASTSSSYEQYF
TRBV7-6	TRBJ1-2	CASSQDSNYGYTF
TRBV28	TRBJ2-7	CASSRFQGAHEQYF
TRBV30	TRBJ1-2	CAGPGDQGYGYTF
TRBV5-4	TRBJ2-2	CASSLGTGGAAGELFF
TRBV30	TRBJ2-1	CAWSVGTSGSGEQFF
TRBV14	TRBJ2-5	CASSQARRDRVWETQYF
TRBV7-2	TRBJ2-7	CASSLVPLVDYEQYF
TRBV11-2	TRBJ1-1	CASSLPYTEAFF
TRBV27	TRBJ2-3	CASSLVRADTQYF
TRBV2	TRBJ1-4	CASRGLLNEKLFF
TRBV19	TRBJ1-2	CASSINWSNYGYTF
TRBV30	TRBJ2-7	CAWSVQGWDRGSDEQYF
TRBV6-1	TRBJ2-2	CASARTNTGELFF
TRBV21-1	TRBJ2-1	CASSGLAGSGEQFF
TRBV7-2	TRBJ2-7	CASSLWGLASLQYF
TRBV5-1	TRBJ1-2	CASSPTDRVQGYTF
TRBV7-9	TRBJ1-2	CASSQGQGMTFF